This T cell receptor (beta chain) emerged from a study of blood T cell repertoires in COVID-19 (dated by TCRdb to 2019 to 2021). With regard to the full study: Collaborator samples came from the United States, Italy and Spain and covered acute and convalescent phases of COVID-19. Sample metadata almost always included a de-identified subject ID, COVID-19 status, age in years and sex. A freely available public database, intended as a resource for researchers studying the immune response to SARS-CoV-2, is where the repertoires were released. The samples were drawn from the first 160 participants of the ongoing ImmuneRACE study and from 1,254 subjects provided by 6 global collaborators. The material from the prospective study consisted of cDNA or gDNA derived from T cells, B-cell-depleted T cells, or PBMCs. HLA class I and class II types, where available, came from metadata supplied by the sample provider rather than from assay-based typing. Deeply sampled blood TCRbeta repertoires from subjects exposed to, actively infected with, or recovered from COVID-19 were included in the dataset. Broader findings and caveats from the paper: The amount of clinical and demographic metadata varied by source and participant and was provided uncurated.

The immunoSEQ Assay, a bias-controlled multiplex PCR, was used to amplify TCRbeta CDR3 regions from genomic DNA. The published analysis was carried out like this. The number of nucleated cells in each sample was estimated from the amplification of reference gene primers within the assay. To quantify the absolute abundance of each unique TCRbeta CDR3 rearrangement, sequence reads were collapsed and filtered. For each sample, productive Simpson clonality was calculated as the square root of Simpson's diversity index across productive rearrangements. Drawn from immuneACCESS, this table holds only the in-frame rearrangements with V and J called that TCRdb kept. Clones are partly lost; checked studies trace under half to an unresolved V gene and leave the rest unexplained. V and J calls and clone size are copied from that table; D and trimming were computed from the DNA. The table for this sample lists roughly 390,000 clones; around 84% of them were counted only once. Under 4% of the sample is taken by the ten largest.

A word on this clone: Its binding antigen is unknown. Base qualities are missing; no much larger clone stands one base away.

Collaborating institutions collected whole blood in K2EDTA tubes following their own protocols. For TCRbeta analysis, collaborator samples were shipped as frozen whole blood, as isolated PBMCs, or as DNA extracted from either sample type. Per the germline V gene, SNHLY is the CDR1 and FYNNEI is the CDR2. Trimming costs V 3 bases and J 9 bases, and their ends lie 14 bases apart. The CDR3 starts with the cysteine, ends with the phenylalanine, and has 13 residues. Only the CDR3 part of the read is kept: 39 bases, read in frame from the first base. This clonotype was obtained from a woman aged 18-30 years with acute or convalescent COVID-19. Sample: peripheral blood. Recombination linked TRBV2 to TRBJ2-5; TRBD2 could be the D gene, as 7 bases match. The bases read TGTGCCAGCAGTGATGTTGGGGGGGCGGCCCAGTACTTC. It translates to CASSDVGGAAQYF.